The T cell receptor beta chain under discussion was sequenced for a study of human T cells and chemical hapten exposure. Whole-study context: Patients got weekly scalp diphenylcyclopropenone doses over the approximately 24-week study.

Time point here: patch test 3, about 24 weeks after DPC sensitization. Regarding treatment: therapeutic diphenylcyclopropenone sensitization with weekly scalp DPC. The V gene's germline CDR1 is SGHTA and CDR2 FQGTGA. After removal of 4 bases from V and 4 bases from J, the junction contained 6 bases not matched to a gene. This CDR3 is built from 15 residues. It was the library that attached unique molecular identifiers to individual cDNA molecules. Each CDR3 protein is one row after TCRdb ran MiXCR on the RACE reads. This sample has under 200,000 distinct CDR3 sequences, with around a quarter found just once.

This receptor was obtained from a woman younger than 35 with alopecia areata. Some clones in this sample may be carry-over from other donors' samples. Sequencing used whole blood, obtained in connection with sensitization to the hapten diphenylcyclopropenone (DPC). This sequence joins TRBV7-3 and TRBJ2-3; TRBD1 agrees at 9 bases. CDR3 amino acids: CASSSTGGRSDTQYF. Here the CDR3 DNA reads TGTGCCAGCAGCTCCACAGGGGGCAGATCAGATACGCAGTATTTT.